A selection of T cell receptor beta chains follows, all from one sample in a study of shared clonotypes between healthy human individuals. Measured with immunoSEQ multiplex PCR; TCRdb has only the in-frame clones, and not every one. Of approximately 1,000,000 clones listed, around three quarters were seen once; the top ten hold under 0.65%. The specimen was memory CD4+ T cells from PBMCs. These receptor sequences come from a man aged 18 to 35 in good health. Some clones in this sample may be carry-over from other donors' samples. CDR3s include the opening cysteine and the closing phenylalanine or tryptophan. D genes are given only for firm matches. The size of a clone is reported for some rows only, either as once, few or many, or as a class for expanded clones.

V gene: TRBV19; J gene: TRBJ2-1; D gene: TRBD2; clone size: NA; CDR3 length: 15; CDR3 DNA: TGTGCCAGTAGAGGACGACTAGCGGCAATTTCCGAGCAGTTCTTC; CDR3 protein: CASRGRLAAISEQFF
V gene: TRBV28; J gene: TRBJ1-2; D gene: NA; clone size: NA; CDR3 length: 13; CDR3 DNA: TGTGCCAGCAGTTTAGCAGGGGTTTATGGCTACACCTTC; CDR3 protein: CASSLAGVYGYTF
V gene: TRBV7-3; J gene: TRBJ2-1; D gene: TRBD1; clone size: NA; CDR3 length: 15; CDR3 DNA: TGTGCCAGCAGCTCGACCGGGACAGGCGGCGGTGAGCAGTTCTTC; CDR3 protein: CASSSTGTGGGEQFF
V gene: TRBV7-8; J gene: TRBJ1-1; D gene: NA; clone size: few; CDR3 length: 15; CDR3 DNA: TGTGCCAGCAGCCTCTCGGGGTTTGTAAGCACTGAAGCTTTCTTT; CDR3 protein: CASSLSGFVSTEAFF
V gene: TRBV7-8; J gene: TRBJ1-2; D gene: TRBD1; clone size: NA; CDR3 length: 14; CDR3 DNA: TGTGCCAGCAGCTTGAGACAGGGACCATACGGCTACACCTTC; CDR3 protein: CASSLRQGPYGYTF
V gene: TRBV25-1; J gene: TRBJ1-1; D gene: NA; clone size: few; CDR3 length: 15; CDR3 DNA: TGTGCCAGCAGTGTGAGGGATCGGCCGAACACTGAAGCTTTCTTT; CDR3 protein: CASSVRDRPNTEAFF
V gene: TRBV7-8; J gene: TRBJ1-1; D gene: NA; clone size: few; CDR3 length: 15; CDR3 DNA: TGTGCCAGCAGCTCTGGTACTTGGATGAACACTGAAGCTTTCTTT; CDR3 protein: CASSSGTWMNTEAFF
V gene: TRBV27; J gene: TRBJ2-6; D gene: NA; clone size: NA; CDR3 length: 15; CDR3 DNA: TGTGCCAGTACGGGGACATCCGCTGGGGCCAACGTCCTGACTTTC; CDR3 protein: CASTGTSAGANVLTF
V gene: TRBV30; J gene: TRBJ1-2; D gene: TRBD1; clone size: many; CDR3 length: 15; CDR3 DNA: TGTGCCTGGAGTCTAAGGACAGGCCTCTGGAGTGGCTACACCTTC; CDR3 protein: CAWSLRTGLWSGYTF
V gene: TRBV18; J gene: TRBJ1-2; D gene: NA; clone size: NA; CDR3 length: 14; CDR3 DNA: TGTGCCAGCTCCTCACGGGACGGCGGTAAGGGCTACACCTTC; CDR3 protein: CASSSRDGGKGYTF
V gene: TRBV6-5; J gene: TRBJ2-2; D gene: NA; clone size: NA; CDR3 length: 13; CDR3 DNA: TGTGCCAGCAGTTACGGTGGGGCCGGGGAGCTGTTTTTT; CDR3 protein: CASSYGGAGELFF
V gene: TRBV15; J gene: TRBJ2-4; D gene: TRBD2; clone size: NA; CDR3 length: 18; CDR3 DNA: TGTGCCACCAGCAGAGATCGGGCGGGAGAACAGGCCAAAAACATTCAGTACTTC; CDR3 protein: CATSRDRAGEQAKNIQYF
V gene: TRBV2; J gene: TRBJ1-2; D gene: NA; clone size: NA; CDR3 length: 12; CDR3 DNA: TGTGCCAGCAAAACAGGGATCTATGGCTACACCTTC; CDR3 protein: CASKTGIYGYTF
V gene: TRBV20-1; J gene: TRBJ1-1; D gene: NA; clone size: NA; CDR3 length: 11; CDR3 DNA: TGCAGTGCTCAGGGTTGGGCTGAAGCTTTCTTT; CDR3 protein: CSAQGWAEAFF
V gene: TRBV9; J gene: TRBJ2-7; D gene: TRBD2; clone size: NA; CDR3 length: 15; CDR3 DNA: TGTGCCAGCAGCGTAGCTTCTAGCGGGAGTTACGAGCAGTACTTC; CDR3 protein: CASSVASSGSYEQYF
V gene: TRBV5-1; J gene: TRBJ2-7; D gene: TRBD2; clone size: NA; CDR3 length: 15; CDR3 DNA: TGCGCCAGCAGCTTGGAATCGGGGGGGAACTACGAGCAGTACTTC; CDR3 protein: CASSLESGGNYEQYF
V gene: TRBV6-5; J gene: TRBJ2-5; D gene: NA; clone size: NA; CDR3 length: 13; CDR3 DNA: TGTGCCAGCAGTTACCCAGGCTTCGGGACCCAGTACTTC; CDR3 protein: CASSYPGFGTQYF
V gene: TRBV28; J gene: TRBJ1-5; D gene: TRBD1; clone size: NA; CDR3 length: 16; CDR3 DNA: TGTGCCAGCAGATTACCGGGACAGGGGTCCGGTCAGCCCCAGCATTTT; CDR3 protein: CASRLPGQGSGQPQHF
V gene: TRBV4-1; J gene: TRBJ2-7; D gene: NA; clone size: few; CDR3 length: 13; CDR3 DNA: TGCGCCAGCAGCCGGACAGAGAGCTACGAGCAGTACTTC; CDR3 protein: CASSRTESYEQYF
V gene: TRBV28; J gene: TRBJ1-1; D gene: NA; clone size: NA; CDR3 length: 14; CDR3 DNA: TGTGCCAGCAGTTTACCCGGGACCTCTTTGCAAGCTTTCTTT; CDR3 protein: CASSLPGTSLQAFF
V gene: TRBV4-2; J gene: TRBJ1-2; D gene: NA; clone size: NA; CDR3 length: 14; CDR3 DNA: TGTGCCAGCAGCCAGGAGACGGCGGGCTTTGGCTACACCTTC; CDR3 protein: CASSQETAGFGYTF
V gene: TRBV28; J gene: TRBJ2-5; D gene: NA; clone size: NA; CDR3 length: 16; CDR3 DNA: TGTGCCAGCAGTCCACCCACACGCTGGGACTCCAAGACCCAGTACTTC; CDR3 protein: CASSPPTRWDSKTQYF